This T cell receptor beta chain originates from a study of blood T cell repertoires in COVID-19. CDR1 KGHDR and CDR2 SFDVKD come from the germline V gene. Between the trimmed V and J ends, which lost 4 bases and 4 bases, there was a span of 16 bases. The length of the CDR3 is 16 residues. TCRdb keeps only in-frame clones here, not all; method: immunoSEQ multiplex PCR. The table shows 250,000 to 300,000 clones, with 88% occurring only once. The chain carries TRBV24-1 and TRBJ2-1, with a tentative D call TRBD2 (6 bases). The sequence was collected from a woman in her 30s with acute or convalescent COVID-19. Sequenced input: peripheral blood. The CDR3 bases are TGTGCCACCAGTGACGGCCCGGGGGAGAATTACAATGAGCAGTTCTTC. As protein: CATSDGPGENYNEQFF.